This T cell receptor beta chain came from a study of shared clonotypes between healthy human individuals. Produced via immunoSEQ multiplex PCR; TCRdb's table is partial and in-frame only. This table has approximately 980,000 clones, 70% to 85% appearing once. V trimming: 0 bases; J trimming: 7 bases; junction bases outside the gene matches: 12. Germline V gene lookup returns CDR1 SGHAT and CDR2 FQNNGV. The CDR3 loop spans 18 amino acids. The chain uses TRBV11-2 and TRBJ2-7; 13 bases map to TRBD2. This clonotype was obtained from a man in his late teens or twenties in good health. Input material: memory CD4+ T cells sorted from blood. This sample's subset: CD45RA-negative fraction. The CDR3 nucleotides are TGTGCCAGCAGCTTAGATACTAGCGGGAGGGCGTTCCTACGTGAGCAGTACTTC. Protein: CASSLDTSGRAFLREQYF.